This is a list of T cell receptor beta chains from one sample in a study of T cell responses to AZD1222 COVID-19 vaccine. Using immunoSEQ multiplex PCR, the repertoire was profiled, and TCRdb retains in-frame clones only, with some absent. The repertoire holds roughly 150,000 clones, approximately 84% seen once, with 4.1% in the top ten. Source: peripheral blood, taken on day 0 of AZD1222 vaccination. These receptors were taken from an adult in good health. The conserved cysteine and the conserved F or W are not part of the CDR3 here. A D gene is named only where the DNA matches it firmly.

>TRBV7-2|TRBJ2-3|TRBD2
ASSLSSGGDTQY
>TRBV27|TRBJ1-5|TRBD1
ASSFGQGFQPQH
>TRBV10-3|TRBJ2-4|NA
AISDPGSPKNIQY
>TRBV6-5|TRBJ1-2|NA
ASTRTDINYGYT
>TRBV9|TRBJ2-5|NA
ASSVGPARGETQY
>TRBV2|TRBJ1-2|NA
ASSESPGGRGYT
>TRBV19|TRBJ1-1|NA
ASSIPGGMNTEAF
>TRBV6-1|TRBJ1-5|TRBD1
ASSEAGGNQPQH
>TRBV13|TRBJ2-7|NA
ASSLSRREQY
>TRBV7-8|TRBJ1-1|NA
ASSLAQGGAAF
>TRBV15|TRBJ1-2|NA
ATSSDRNYGYT
>TRBV23-1|TRBJ2-7|TRBD1
ASSQSDPGQDS
>TRBV6-5|TRBJ1-2|NA
ASRRGQFYGYT
>TRBV4-1|TRBJ1-6|NA
ASSPQEVGSYNSPLH
>TRBV11-2|TRBJ1-2|NA
ASSLGGLGYT
>TRBV18|TRBJ1-2|NA
ASSPATNNNYGYT
>TRBV5-4|TRBJ1-3|NA
ASSLSDSGNTIY
>TRBV9|TRBJ2-7|NA
ASSHQQVPPYEQY
>TRBV6-1|TRBJ2-4|NA
ASSESLGTKNIQY
>TRBV5-6|TRBJ2-3|TRBD2
ASSFEMGAGRGTDTQY
>TRBV7-3|TRBJ2-7|NA
ASSPGGYEQY
>TRBV2|TRBJ1-1|NA
ASDWTRKTEAF
>TRBV6-1|TRBJ2-1|TRBD2
ASSDPGLLNEQF
>TRBV28|TRBJ2-6|NA
ASTTSSGANVLT
>TRBV29-1|TRBJ1-1|TRBD1
SVVRDRATGAF
>TRBV5-6|TRBJ1-2|NA
ASSQRGFSNYGYT
>TRBV29-1|TRBJ2-2|TRBD1
SVYGTGANTGELF
>TRBV19|TRBJ1-1|NA
ASSIGVGVMGTEAF
>TRBV2|TRBJ1-2|NA
ASSEGRRGGTGYT
>TRBV10-3|TRBJ1-5|NA
AISQGLTNQPQH
>TRBV9|TRBJ2-1|TRBD2
ASSFGLAGLLSYNEQF
>TRBV19|TRBJ2-2|TRBD1
ASSPRDRVLTGELF
>TRBV6-5|TRBJ1-5|TRBD1
ASSLDRDSIQPQH
>TRBV30|TRBJ1-5|NA
AWSVGDLQPQH
>TRBV5-4|TRBJ1-4|NA
ASSFRGRNEKLF
>TRBV11-3|TRBJ1-1|NA
ASSLKGGTEAF
>TRBV2|TRBJ2-7|NA
ASRTLGDYEQY
>TRBV11-2|TRBJ1-3|NA
ASSLFGVRAGNTIY
>TRBV2|TRBJ2-7|NA
ASSELSYEQY
>TRBV28|TRBJ1-2|TRBD1
ASSLHHTGQNFFYGYT
>TRBV9|TRBJ1-2|NA
ASSPQLPGTTYGYT
>TRBV14|TRBJ1-5|NA
ASSKGGGNQPQH